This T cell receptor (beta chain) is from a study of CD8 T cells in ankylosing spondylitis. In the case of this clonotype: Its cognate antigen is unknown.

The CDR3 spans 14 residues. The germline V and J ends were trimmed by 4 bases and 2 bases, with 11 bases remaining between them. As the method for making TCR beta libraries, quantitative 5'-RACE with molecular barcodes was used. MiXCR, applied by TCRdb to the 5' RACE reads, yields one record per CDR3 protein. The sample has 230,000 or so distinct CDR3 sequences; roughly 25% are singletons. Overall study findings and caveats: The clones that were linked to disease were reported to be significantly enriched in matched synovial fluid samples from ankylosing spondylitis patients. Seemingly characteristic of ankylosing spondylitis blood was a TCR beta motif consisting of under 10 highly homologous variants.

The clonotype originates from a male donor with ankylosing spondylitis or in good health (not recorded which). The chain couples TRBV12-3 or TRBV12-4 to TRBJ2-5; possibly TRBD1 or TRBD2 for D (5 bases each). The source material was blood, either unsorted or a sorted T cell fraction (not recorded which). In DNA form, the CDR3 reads TGTGCCAGCAGTTCTAGGGACGGACAAGAGACCCAGTACTTC. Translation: CASSSRDGQETQYF.